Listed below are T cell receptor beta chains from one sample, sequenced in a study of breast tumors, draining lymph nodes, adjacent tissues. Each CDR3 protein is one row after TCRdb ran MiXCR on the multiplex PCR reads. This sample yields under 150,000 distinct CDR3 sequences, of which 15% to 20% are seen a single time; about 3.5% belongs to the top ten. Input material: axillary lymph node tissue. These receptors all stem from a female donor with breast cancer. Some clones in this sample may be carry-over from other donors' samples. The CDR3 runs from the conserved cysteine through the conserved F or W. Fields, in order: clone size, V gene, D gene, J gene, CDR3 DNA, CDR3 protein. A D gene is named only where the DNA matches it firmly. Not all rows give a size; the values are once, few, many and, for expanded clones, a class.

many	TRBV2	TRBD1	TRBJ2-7	TGTGCCAGCAGTGTTCTACGGACAGGGGCCTACGAGCAGTACTTC	CASSVLRTGAYEQYF
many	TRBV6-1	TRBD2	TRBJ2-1	TGTGCCAGCAGGGGACTAGCGGGACGCAATGAGCAGTTCTTC	CASRGLAGRNEQFF
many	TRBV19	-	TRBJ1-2	TGTGCCAGTAGTCGATCGCCAGGGGAAACTGGCTATGGCTACACCTTC	CASSRSPGETGYGYTF
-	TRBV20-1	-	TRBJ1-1	TGCAGTGTCACTCCGGAGGTTTACGCTTTCTTT	CSVTPEVYAFF
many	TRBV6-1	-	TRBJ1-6	TGTGCCAGCAGTGAAGCGCAAAGGGCTGCGAATTCACCCCTCCACTTT	CASSEAQRAANSPLHF
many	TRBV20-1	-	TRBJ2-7	TGCAGTGCTAGAAAAAGCGACTCCTACGAGCAGTACTTC	CSARKSDSYEQYF
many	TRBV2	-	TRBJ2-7	TGTGCCAGCCGACTACGTGCGGGGACCTACGAGCAGTACTTC	CASRLRAGTYEQYF
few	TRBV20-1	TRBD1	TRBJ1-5	TGCAGTGCTAGAGTACAGGGGGTCAGCAATCAGCCCCAGCATTTT	CSARVQGVSNQPQHF
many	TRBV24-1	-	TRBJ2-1	TGTGCCACCAGTGACCCCGGGACCAAGGACAATGAGCAGTTCTTC	CATSDPGTKDNEQFF
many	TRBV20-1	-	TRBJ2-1	TGCAGTGCTAGAGAGGGAGGCAGGGGGTACTACAATGAGCAGTTCTTC	CSAREGGRGYYNEQFF
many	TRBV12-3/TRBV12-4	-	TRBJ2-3	TGTGCCAGCGCGAATCAGGAGGGCACAGATACGCAGTATTTT	CASANQEGTDTQYF
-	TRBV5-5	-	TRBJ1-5	TGTGCCAGCAGCTTGGAGGGAAATAGCAATCAGCCCCAGCATTTT	CASSLEGNSNQPQHF
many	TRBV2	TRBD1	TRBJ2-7	TGTGCCAGCAGTGAAGCGCTACGGACAGGGGGCTACGAGCAGTACTTC	CASSEALRTGGYEQYF
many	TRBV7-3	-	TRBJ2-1	TGTGCCAGCAGCTTGCAGGAGAGCTCCTACAATGAGCAGTTCTTC	CASSLQESSYNEQFF
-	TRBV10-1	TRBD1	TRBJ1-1	TGCGCCAGCAGCCCGACAGGGACGAACACTGAAGCTTTCTTT	CASSPTGTNTEAFF